This T cell receptor beta chain appears in the sequencing data of a study of T cell responses to AZD1222 COVID-19 vaccine. In the case of this clone: The target antigen is unknown.

TCRdb keeps only in-frame clones here, not all; method: immunoSEQ multiplex PCR. The sample has over 90,000 clones, 90% to 95% seen once. The study's findings and limits: Possibly, clonal diversity was underestimated; donors were largely white British and included more females. The peak T cell response came first, and repertoires were sampled only after it. Baseline seropositives among AZD1222 recipients totaled only six or seven. Spike-specific TCR breadth and depth rose after two AZD1222 doses.

The V gene's germline CDR1 is SGHTA and CDR2 FQGNSA. J gave up 4 bases and V 5 bases, and 5 bases lay outside the gene matches. There are 14 residues in the CDR3. The sample was peripheral blood, taken on day 0 of AZD1222 vaccination. The TCR was taken from an adult in good health. This rearrangement joins TRBV7-2 to TRBJ2-5, with 9 bases lining up with TRBD1. The CDR3 loop reads CASSQNRGRETQYF. CDR3 bases: TGTGCCAGCAGCCAGAACAGGGGGCGAGAGACCCAGTACTTC.